A single sample is the source of the 22 T cell receptor beta chains below, sequenced in a study of CD8+ T cells in alopecia areata. It was cDNA, reverse transcribed from extracted RNA, that served as the sequencing template. The table came from immunoSEQ multiplex PCR; TCRdb's copy has only in-frame clones and leaves some out. Altogether over 250,000 clones were found in the sample, and no singletons occur. Cells that came from pooled cutaneous lymph nodes were sorted using CD4, CD8alpha, NKG2D, NKG2ACE and other markers. Sequenced input: CD4+ T cells sorted from a lymph node. Source of these receptors: a C3H/HeJ mouse with alopecia areata. As its MHC haplotype, the strain has H2-k.

This clone was observed many times. The gene names given are mouse names. The CDR3 is cut off 4 residues early in the read; its end comes from the germline J gene. Other DNA sequences from this sample encode an identical CDR3 as well. This chain links TRBV31 with TRBJ1-2; possible D gene TRBD1, 5 bases. The CDR3 is made up of 13 amino acids. Germline V CDR1 and CDR2: GKSSPN, SITVG. V gave up 1 base and J gave up 0 bases, with 6 bases separating them. The covered CDR3 bases are TGTGCCTGGAGTCCGACAGCAAACTCC. As protein: CAWSPTANS. The full CDR3 protein reads CAWSPTANSDYTF. Full variable domain (rest looked up from reference TRBV31 and TRBJ1-2): AQTIHQWPVAEIKAVGSPLSLGCTIKGKSSPNLYWYWQATGGTLQQLFYSITVGQVESVVQLNLSASRPKDDQFILSTEKLLLSHSGFYLCAWSPTANSDYTFGSGTRLLVI.

There are a few counts of this clone. Gene names and germline match the mouse. The read halts 4 residues ahead of the CDR3 end, with the missing end drawn from the germline J gene. At the DNA level, this CDR3 is encoded by other sequences in the same sample as well. This sequence joins TRBV13-1 and TRBJ1-1, with TRBD1 as a possible D gene (6 bases). Germline V CDR1 and CDR2: NSHNY, SYGAGN. The CDR3 loop spans 12 amino acids. With 5 bases removed from V and 4 bases from J, the gap between germline ends came to 9 bases. The sequenced part of the CDR3 DNA is TGTGCCAGCAGCGAGGACAGCACA. It yields the protein CASSEDST. The whole CDR3 sequence is CASSEDSTEVFF.

This clone was counted between two and nine times. Gene names denote mouse genes. The CDR3 goes on 3 residues after the read ends, and that part is filled in from the germline J gene. The V gene is TRBV19, the J gene TRBJ1-6, with D possibly TRBD1 on 5 matching bases. Being an ORF, TRBJ1-6 has a function that is uncertain. This CDR3 comprises 14 residues. CDR1 is FNHDT, CDR2 SITEND, per germline (reference sequence). With 2 bases removed from V and 7 bases from J, the gap between germline ends came to 10 bases. CDR3 in amino acids: CASSIREGNSPLYF. The DNA read from the CDR3 is TGTGCCAGCAGTATTAGGGAGGGGAATTCGCCC.

This clone has more than one count but fewer than ten. The gene symbols are mouse symbols. The read gets to within 4 residues of the CDR3 end, and the germline J gene fills in the rest. This sequence joins TRBV5 and TRBJ2-1, with 12 bases lining up with TRBD1. The CDR3 consists of 16 residues. Looked up from germline, CDR1 is LGHNA and CDR2 is YNLKQL (reference sequence). The sequenced part of the CDR3 DNA is TGTGCCAGCAGCCAACCGGGACAGGGGGCGCGAGCT. Amino acid sequence: CASSQPGQGARA. The whole CDR3 sequence reads CASSQPGQGARAEQFF.

With regard to this clone: Gene names are the mouse ones. Sequencing ends 4 residues short of the CDR3 end; the germline J gene provides the rest. This chain links TRBV19 with TRBJ2-1; TRBD1 matches 7 bases. Germline V CDR1 and CDR2: FNHDT, SITEND (reference sequence). This CDR3 is built from 13 residues. The part of the CDR3 DNA that was read is TGTGCCAGCAGTACGGACAGGCGAGCT. This codes for CASSTDRRA. The CDR3 as a whole reads CASSTDRRAEQFF.

This clone was counted a few times. Gene names and germline refer to mouse. The read ends 3 residues shy of where the CDR3 ends; the end is completed using the germline J gene. The chain combines TRBV17 with TRBJ1-6; 7 bases are a match to TRBD1. TRBJ1-6 is treated as an ORF (open reading frame) with a function not yet certain. CDR1 and CDR2 from the germline V gene are MNHDT and YYDKIL. The V segment lost 0 bases and the J segment 4 bases; nucleotides outside the gene matches: 6. The length of the CDR3 is 17 residues. CDR3 residues: CASSRDWAGGYNSPLYF. CDR3 DNA, as far as it was read: TGTGCTAGCAGTAGAGATTGGGCAGGGGGGTATAATTCGCCC.

This clone has a handful of counts. Gene names denote mouse genes. The read is 4 residues too short to cover the CDR3 end, so that end is filled in from the germline J gene. Other DNA sequences in the sample encode the same CDR3. This rearrangement joins TRBV31 to TRBJ2-2; perhaps TRBD1 as D (6 bases). V was shortened by 0 bases and J by 3 bases, with 8 bases between the two germline ends. The CDR3 length is 14 residues. The germline V gene encodes CDR1 GKSSPN and CDR2 SITVG. CDR3: CAWSLAGDTGQLYF. The covered CDR3 bases are TGTGCCTGGAGTCTTGCAGGGGACACCGGG.

Comments on this clone: Gene names and germline refer to mouse. The read terminates 4 residues before the CDR3 end, so the remaining end is supplied by the germline J gene. The V and J genes are TRBV19 and TRBJ2-1, with 7 bases identical to TRBD1. V dropped 5 bases and J dropped 1; count of bases not matched to a gene: 3. The length of the CDR3 is 14 residues. Germline loops: CDR1 FNHDT, CDR2 SITEND (reference sequence). CDR3 DNA, as far as it was read: TGTGCCAGCAGGGGGGACAGAAACTATGCT. Protein: CASRGDRNYA. The full CDR3 sequence reads CASRGDRNYAEQFF.

This clone showed up just a few times. Genes and germline come from the mouse. In the same sample, other DNA sequences code for this CDR3. This chain's CDR3 is CTCSAVGTEVFF. Partial CDR3 DNA: TGCACCTGCAGTGCAGTGGGCACA. The genes are TRBV1 and TRBJ1-1; D is unresolved. The read falls 4 residues short of the CDR3 end, and the missing part is taken from the germline J gene. The CDR3 covers 12 residues. From germline, CDR1 is NSQYPW and CDR2 LRSPGD (reference sequence). Trimming removed 1 base at V and 4 bases at J, with 4 bases between. Full variable domain (rest looked up from reference TRBV1 and TRBJ1-1): VTLLEQNPRWRLVPRGQAVNLRCILKNSQYPWMSWYQQDLQKQLQWLFTLRSPGDKEVKSLPGADYLATRVTDTELRLQVANMSQGRTLYCTCSAVGTEVFFGKGTRLTVV.

This clone was detected only a few times. Mouse gene names and germline throughout. CDR3 region: CASSPTGGGSQNTLYF. The CDR3 bases that were read are TGTGCCAGCAGCCCCACTGGGGGGGGCAGTCAAAAC. The chain has TRBV13-1 and TRBJ2-4; 10 nucleotides match TRBD2. Read sequence stops 4 residues before the CDR3 end, and the germline J gene provides the missing end. CDR3 length equals 16 residues. The germline CDR1 and CDR2 sequences are NSHNY and SYGAGN. Trimming took 5 bases from V and 0 from J; bases not matched to a gene: 6.

This clone turned up a few times. Gene names and germline refer to mouse. The read terminates 4 residues ahead of where the CDR3 ends, so the germline J gene completes it. J is TRBJ2-1 and V is TRBV1, with D uncertain. This CDR3 has 13 amino acids. Germline assignment: CDR1 NSQYPW and CDR2 LRSPGD (reference sequence). The part of the CDR3 DNA that was read is TGCACCTGCAGTGCAGAGAAACATACT. The encoded protein is CTCSAEKHT. The whole CDR3 protein reads CTCSAEKHTEQFF. The whole variable domain, filled in from reference TRBV1 and TRBJ2-1, reads VTLLEQNPRWRLVPRGQAVNLRCILKNSQYPWMSWYQQDLQKQLQWLFTLRSPGDKEVKSLPGADYLATRVTDTELRLQVANMSQGRTLYCTCSAEKHTEQFFGPGTRLTVL.

This clone has a handful of counts. Genes here carry mouse names. The read falls 4 residues short of the CDR3 end, and the missing part is taken from the germline J gene. The rearrangement uses TRBV14 and TRBJ2-5; 7 nucleotides match TRBD2. The CDR3 is 13 residues long. Germline assignment: CDR1 SGHDT and CDR2 FRDEAV. CDR3 in amino acids: CASSPDWVDTQYF. The part of the CDR3 DNA that was read is TGTGCCAGCAGCCCCGACTGGGTGGAC.

This clone was detected only a few times. Any gene name here is a mouse gene name. The read halts 4 residues ahead of the CDR3 end, with the missing end drawn from the germline J gene. The chain uses TRBV13-1 and TRBJ2-4, with 11 nucleotides matching TRBD2. CDR1 is NSHNY and CDR2 is SYGAGN in the germline V gene. CDR3 length equals 17 residues. The sequenced CDR3 bases are TGTGCCAGCAGTGATGTAGAAACTGGGGGGGCAGAAAAC. Its protein product is CASSDVETGGAEN. The entire CDR3 is CASSDVETGGAENTLYF.

Regarding this clone: The genes are named according to mouse. The read halts 4 residues ahead of the CDR3 end, with the missing end drawn from the germline J gene. The sample has other DNA sequences that encode this CDR3 too. The chain carries TRBV19 and TRBJ2-2, with a tentative D call TRBD2 (7 bases). V lost 0 bases and J 3 bases, leaving 9 bases between the germline ends. Germline lookup yields CDR1 FNHDT and CDR2 SITEND (reference sequence). The CDR3 totals 15 residues. Here the CDR3 reads CASSIGGADTGQLYF. The part of the CDR3 DNA that was read is TGTGCCAGCAGTATAGGGGGGGCTGACACCGGG.

This clone was counted a few times. Mouse gene names apply. The read gets to within 4 residues of the CDR3 end, and the germline J gene fills in the rest. The rearrangement joins TRBV14 to TRBJ2-4; TRBD2 matches 12 bases. CDR3 length: 15 residues. The germline gives CDR1 SGHDT, CDR2 FRDEAV. V dropped 6 bases and J dropped 0; count of bases not matched to a gene: 2. CDR3 sequence: CASKTGGASQNTLYF. CDR3 bases read: TGTGCCAGCAAGACTGGGGGGGCGAGTCAAAAC.

This clone has a handful of counts. Gene names follow the mouse nomenclature. Sequencing ends 4 residues short of the CDR3 end; the germline J gene provides the rest. This chain connects TRBV5 to TRBJ2-3; D unclear. This CDR3 has 13 amino acids. Trimming pared 0 bases from V and 3 bases from J, leaving 4 bases between. Germline values: CDR1 LGHNA, CDR2 YNLKQL (reference sequence). Partial CDR3 DNA: TGTGCCAGCAGCCAAGAGCAGGCAGAA. Translating gives CASSQEQAE. The whole CDR3 reads CASSQEQAETLYF.

Points on this clone: Genes and germline are mouse. The read comes to an end 4 residues before the CDR3 does, leaving the germline J gene to fill in the end. The rearrangement uses TRBV13-2 and TRBJ2-4; 9 bases are a match to TRBD1. The CDR3 totals 15 residues. CDR1 NNHNN and CDR2 SYGAGS come from the germline V gene (reference sequence). The sequenced part of the CDR3 DNA is TGTGCCAGCGGGCCCCGGACAGGGGATAGGAAC. Its protein is CASGPRTGDRN. The whole CDR3 region reads CASGPRTGDRNTLYF.

With respect to this clone: These gene names are mouse names. Read coverage stops 4 residues before the CDR3 terminus; the germline J gene supplies the remainder. V gene TRBV13-1 combines with J gene TRBJ2-5; tentatively, D is TRBD1 (6 bases). Germline CDR1 is NSHNY and CDR2 is SYGAGN. CDR3 length: 14 residues. CDR3 bases read: TGTGCCAGCAGTGACAGGGGCAACGGAGAC. Protein product: CASSDRGNGD. The full-length CDR3 reads as CASSDRGNGDTQYF.

This clone was seen more than once but under ten times. Here the gene names and germline are mouse. The CDR3 extends 4 residues past the end of the read, so its final part is completed from the germline J gene. The chain links TRBV17 to TRBJ1-1; TRBD1 agrees at 12 bases. Germline-derived CDR1 and CDR2 are MNHDT and YYDKIL. The CDR3 spans 17 residues. The junction had 7 bases not matched to a gene; V was cut back by 1 base and J by 4 bases. Incomplete CDR3 DNA: TGTGCTAGCAGTAGAGCTCCGGGACAGGGGGCTGGCACA. Translating gives CASSRAPGQGAGT. The full CDR3 reads CASSRAPGQGAGTEVFF.

Remarks on this clone: Genes and germline are mouse. The CDR3 loop is CASSSGTAEQFF. Incomplete CDR3 DNA: TGTGCCAGCAGTTCCGGGACAGCT. V gene TRBV13-1 combines with J gene TRBJ2-1, with D tentatively TRBD1 (6 bases). The read terminates 4 residues ahead of where the CDR3 ends, so the germline J gene completes it. Germline CDR1 NSHNY, CDR2 SYGAGN. CDR3 length: 12 residues.

Points on this clone: Gene names refer to mouse genes. The read ends 4 residues early relative to the CDR3; the germline J gene fills the gap. This chain connects TRBV14 to TRBJ1-1, with D possibly TRBD1 on 6 matching bases. The V and J ends lost 5 bases and 0 bases respectively, with 14 bases between them. The CDR3 contains 15 residues. Germline-derived CDR1 and CDR2 are SGHDT and FRDEAV. The CDR3 protein is CASSQGQIANTEVFF. The part of the CDR3 DNA that was read is TGTGCCAGCAGCCAAGGACAGATCGCAAACACA.

In the case of this clone: Gene labels here are mouse ones. The read ends 4 residues before the CDR3 terminus; that terminus is restored from the germline J gene. Different DNA sequences within this sample yield the same CDR3. The V and J genes are TRBV1 and TRBJ2-5, with TRBD1 as a possible D gene (6 bases). The V gene's germline CDR1 is NSQYPW and CDR2 LRSPGD (reference sequence). This CDR3 has 14 amino acids. CDR3: CTCSADQGRDTQYF. The CDR3 DNA, read in part, is TGCACCTGCAGTGCAGACCAGGGGAGAGAC.